The rows below give T cell receptor beta chains drawn from one sample of a study of blood T cells in healthy people across ages. TCRdb itself ran the 5' RACE reads through MiXCR, one entry per CDR3 protein. The sample contains just over 1 million distinct CDR3 sequences, around 43% of which appear only once. Sequencing was carried out using blood. All receptors come from a woman aged 60-75 years in good health. CDR3s include the opening cysteine and the closing phenylalanine or tryptophan. The order of the fields is J gene, V gene, D gene, clone size, CDR3 protein, CDR3 DNA. D genes are given only for firm matches. Clone sizes are given selectively: once, few, many, or a class where the clone is expanded.

TRBJ2-7,TRBV20-1,TRBD2,NA,CSASGLAGAYEQYF,TGCAGTGCCTCCGGACTAGCGGGAGCCTACGAGCAGTACTTC
TRBJ2-3,TRBV6-1,NA,NA,CASSRDTTDTQYF,TGTGCCAGCAGTCGGGATACCACAGATACGCAGTATTTT
TRBJ2-5,TRBV7-9,TRBD2,NA,CASSLLLAGVRETQYF,TGTGCCAGCAGCTTATTACTAGCGGGAGTTCGAGAGACCCAGTACTTC
TRBJ1-5,TRBV20-1,TRBD1,NA,CSARGGTVYNQPQHF,TGCAGTGCTAGGGGGGGGACAGTATACAATCAGCCCCAGCATTTT
TRBJ2-7,TRBV7-8,NA,many,CASSSRDWGPYEQYF,TGTGCCAGCAGCAGTCGGGACTGGGGGCCTTACGAGCAGTACTTC
TRBJ2-5,TRBV11-2,TRBD2,NA,CASSSSTSGRGETQYF,TGTGCCAGCAGCTCTTCGACTAGCGGGAGGGGGGAGACCCAGTACTTC
TRBJ2-7,TRBV27,NA,few,CASSFSPAYEQYF,TGTGCCAGCAGTTTTTCACCAGCCTACGAGCAGTACTTC
TRBJ2-7,TRBV12-3/TRBV12-4,TRBD2,many,CASTVGGRSSAFEQYF,TGTGCCAGCACGGTGGGGGGGAGGAGCTCTGCTTTCGAGCAGTACTTC
TRBJ2-5,TRBV11-2,NA,NA,CASSLPSGQETQYF,TGTGCCAGCAGCTTACCGAGCGGCCAAGAGACCCAGTACTTC
TRBJ2-7,TRBV7-9,NA,few,CASSRGGGGYYEQYF,TGTGCCAGCAGCCGAGGGGGAGGGGGGTACTACGAGCAGTACTTC
TRBJ2-4,TRBV29-1,TRBD2,NA,CSVAGGALAKNIQYF,TGCAGCGTTGCGGGGGGAGCCCTAGCCAAAAACATTCAGTACTTC
TRBJ2-7,TRBV20-1,NA,NA,CNARDLDSSYEQYF,TGCAATGCTAGAGATCTGGACAGTTCCTACGAGCAGTACTTC
TRBJ2-5,TRBV7-9,NA,NA,CASSYADVAQYF,TGTGCCAGCAGCTATGCGGATGTGGCCCAGTACTTC
TRBJ1-1,TRBV7-9,NA,NA,CASSFDGMNTEAFF,TGTGCCAGCAGCTTTGACGGGATGAACACTGAAGCTTTCTTT
TRBJ1-4,TRBV20-1,TRBD1,NA,CSARGFGRGISGTNEKLFF,TGCAGTGCTAGAGGGTTTGGCAGGGGGATTTCTGGAACTAATGAAAAACTGTTTTTT
TRBJ2-5,TRBV19,NA,NA,CATSTFGHFGEQYF,TGTGCCACCTCGACCTTCGGACATTTCGGGGAGCAGTACTTC
TRBJ2-7,TRBV2,TRBD2,NA,CASKTSGRYEQYF,TGTGCCAGCAAAACTAGCGGGAGATACGAGCAGTACTTC
TRBJ2-7,TRBV28,TRBD1,few,CASSSYRQGIYEQYF,TGTGCCAGCAGCTCCTATCGACAGGGAATCTACGAGCAGTACTTC
TRBJ2-7,TRBV4-1,TRBD2,NA,CASSQEGRASGDLSYEQYF,TGCGCCAGCAGCCAAGAAGGGAGGGCTAGCGGGGACCTCTCCTACGAGCAGTACTTC
TRBJ1-6,TRBV2,TRBD1,NA,CASSIDREGSPLHF,TGTGCCAGCAGTATAGACAGGGAAGGGTCACCCCTCCACTTT
TRBJ2-7,TRBV20-1,TRBD1,NA,CSAREVPGLRQGVPYEQYF,TGCAGTGCTAGAGAGGTCCCTGGGTTGCGACAGGGGGTTCCCTACGAGCAGTACTTC
TRBJ1-4,TRBV20-1,NA,NA,CSAEYGRQGSEKLFF,TGCAGTGCTGAATACGGGAGGCAGGGTAGTGAAAAACTGTTTTTT
TRBJ2-1,TRBV28,NA,NA,CASSRFTYNEQFF,TGTGCCAGCAGTCGTTTTACCTACAATGAGCAGTTCTTC
TRBJ2-3,TRBV20-1,TRBD2,few,CSASPLAGVGDTQYF,TGCAGTGCTAGTCCCCTAGCGGGAGTTGGAGATACGCAGTATTTT
TRBJ2-1,TRBV3-1,TRBD2,few,CASSQDPIAGQFF,TGTGCCAGCAGCCAAGATCCAATAGCGGGGCAGTTCTTC
TRBJ1-1,TRBV28,NA,NA,CASTPGAGTEAFF,TGTGCCAGCACCCCCGGGGCAGGGACTGAAGCTTTCTTT
TRBJ2-7,TRBV9,NA,NA,CASSVGGVMSEQYF,TGTGCCAGCAGCGTAGGTGGGGTAATGAGCGAGCAGTACTTC
TRBJ2-3,TRBV20-1,TRBD2,NA,CSARGLAADTQYF,TGCAGTGCTAGGGGACTAGCGGCAGATACGCAGTATTTT
TRBJ2-1,TRBV6-4,NA,NA,CASSGTGFKEEQFF,TGTGCCAGCAGCGGCACCGGGTTCAAGGAAGAGCAGTTCTTC